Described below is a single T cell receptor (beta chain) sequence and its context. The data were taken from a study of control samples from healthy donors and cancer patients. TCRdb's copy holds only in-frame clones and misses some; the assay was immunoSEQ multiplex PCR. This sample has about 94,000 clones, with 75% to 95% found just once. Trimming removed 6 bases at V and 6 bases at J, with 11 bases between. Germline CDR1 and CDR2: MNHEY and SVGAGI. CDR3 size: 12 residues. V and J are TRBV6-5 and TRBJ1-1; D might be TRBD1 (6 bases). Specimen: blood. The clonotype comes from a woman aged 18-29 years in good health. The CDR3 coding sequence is TGTGCCAGCAGGTTGGACAGCGCTGAAGCTTTCTTT. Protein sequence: CASRLDSAEAFF.